These 30 T cell receptor beta chains were all obtained from the same sample, sequenced in a study of regulatory T cells in long-lasting Graves disease. For TCR beta, libraries came from iRepertoire HTBI primers and Arm-PCR of CDR3 regions. TCRdb independently ran MiXCR on the multiplex PCR reads; one entry per CDR3 protein. The sample yields about half a million distinct CDR3 sequences, around 12% seen once. Specified time point: newly diagnosed GD, antithyroid drugs for less than 3 months. After RNA was extracted from PBMCs, the TCR library was made from it. These same records also appear under a second study, on T cells in Graves' hyperthyroidism and ophthalmopathy.

This material consisted of peripheral blood mononuclear cells (PBMCs), taken at new diagnosis, from a patient treated with antithyroid drugs. These receptors were collected from a woman aged 25 to 39 with Graves disease.

For this clonotype: Given the absence of the conserved phenylalanine or tryptophan at the CDR3 end, a read error is likely. The chain couples TRBV12-3 or TRBV12-4 to TRBJ2-7; 8 nucleotides agree with TRBD1. This CDR3 comprises 13 residues. J lost 6 bases, V lost 6 bases, and 7 bases had no gene match. This CDR3 reads CASSRTGPCEQYL. The CDR3, as DNA: TGTGCCAGCAGCCGGACAGGGCCCTGCGAGCAGTACCTC.

The chain couples TRBV6-2 or TRBV6-3 to TRBJ1-3; D unresolved. The CDR3 has 14 amino acids. Germline lookup yields CDR1 MNHEY and CDR2 SVGEGT. Trimming removed 5 bases from V and 4 bases from J, with 12 bases in between. The CDR3 loop reads CASSDRMGGNTIYF. The CDR3 DNA follows: TGTGCCAGCAGTGACCGGATGGGAGGAAACACCATATATTTT.

DNA for the CDR3: TGTGCCAGCAGCTTGGCGCTAGCGGGAACCTCTGGGGCCAACGTCCTGACTTTC. Protein product: CASSLALAGTSGANVLTF. The J gene is TRBJ2-6, the V gene TRBV5-4, with TRBD2 matching 9 bases. The germline gives CDR1 SGHNT, CDR2 YYREEE (reference sequence). CDR3 length: 18 residues. After removal of 0 bases from V and 0 bases from J, the junction contained 4 bases not matched to a gene.

In the case of this clonotype: The conserved final phenylalanine or tryptophan is absent from the CDR3, which likely points to a read error. The chain joins TRBV20-1 to TRBJ2-1; D uncertain. In germline, CDR1 is DFQATT, CDR2 SNEGSKA (reference sequence). With 1 base removed from V and 0 bases from J, the gap between germline ends came to 7 bases. There are 14 residues in the CDR3. The CDR3 loop reads CSARADSSYNEQFL. CDR3 DNA sequence: TGCAGTGCTAGAGCGGATAGCTCCTACAATGAGCAGTTCCTC.

There are many counts of this clonotype. The chain has TRBV12-3 or TRBV12-4 and TRBJ2-5, with D perhaps TRBD1 (7 bases). The CDR3 has 15 residues. V lost 8 bases and J 4 bases, leaving 20 bases between the germline ends. CDR3 region: CASLGTEAGGETQYF. The DNA of the CDR3 is TGTGCCAGCCTAGGGACAGAGGCCGGGGGAGAGACCCAGTACTTC.

On this clonotype itself: A much larger clone lies a single base off, so this may be a read error. The J gene is TRBJ1-1, the V gene TRBV6-5; D remains ambiguous. CDR1 is MNHEY and CDR2 is SVGAGI in the germline V gene. V was clipped by 1 base and J by 8 bases, with 8 bases between them. The CDR3 contains 12 residues. The CDR3 nucleotides read TGTGCCAGCAGTTACTGGCGCGACGAAGCTTTCTTT. It encodes CASSYWRDEAFF.

This clonotype was detected ten times or more. The rearrangement joins TRBV6-5 to TRBJ2-7; D not certain. The V gene's germline CDR1 is MNHEY and CDR2 SVGAGI. This CDR3 comprises 11 residues. With 4 bases removed from V and 4 bases from J, the gap between germline ends came to 5 bases. The CDR3 loop reads CASSSIYEQYF. The CDR3 coding sequence is TGTGCCAGCAGTTCAATATACGAGCAGTACTTC.

This clonotype was observed at least ten times. The V gene is TRBV2, the J gene TRBJ2-5; either TRBD1 or TRBD2 may supply D (5 bases each). This CDR3 is built from 13 residues. In germline, CDR1 is SNHLY, CDR2 FYNNEI. V was shortened by 6 bases and J by 4 bases, with 12 bases between the two germline ends. The CDR3 DNA reads as TGTGCCAGCAGAGGGGAGCAGGGAGAGACCCAGTACTTC. Its translation: CASRGEQGETQYF. Supplemented by reference TRBV2 and TRBJ2-5, the full variable domain reads EPEVTQTPSHQVTQMGQEVILRCVPISNHLYFYWYRQILGQKVEFLVSFYNNEISEKSEIFDDQFSVERPDGSNFTLKIRSTKLEDSAMYFCASRGEQGETQYFGPGTRLLVL.

Only a few counts were recorded for this clonotype. V is TRBV20-1 and J is TRBJ1-1; possible D gene TRBD1, 5 bases. CDR3 length equals 15 residues. Trimming left V 1 base short and J 1 base short, with 13 bases between. Germline CDR1 and CDR2: DFQATT and SNEGSKA (reference sequence). The CDR3 loop reads CSARGSGTGNTEAFF. As DNA, the CDR3 is TGCAGTGCTAGAGGGTCCGGGACGGGGAACACTGAAGCTTTCTTT.

This clonotype was seen at least ten times. The V gene is TRBV9, the J gene TRBJ2-1; 7 nucleotides agree with TRBD2. Germline loops: CDR1 SGDLS, CDR2 YYNGEE. The CDR3 consists of 15 residues. Losses at the gene ends were 0 bases for V and 6 bases for J; bases not matched to a gene: 6. CDR3 in amino acids: CASSVGAGVLNEQFF. CDR3 bases: TGTGCCAGCAGCGTAGGGGCGGGAGTTCTCAATGAGCAGTTCTTC. The full variable domain, its missing parts supplied by reference TRBV9 and TRBJ2-1, is DSGVTQTPKHLITATGQRVTLRCSPRSGDLSVYWYQQSLDQGLQFLIQYYNGEERAKGNILERFSAQQFPDLHSELNLSSLELGDSALYFCASSVGAGVLNEQFFGPGTRLTVL.

This clonotype was observed many times. V gene TRBV11-2 combines with J gene TRBJ2-1; D uncertain. Per germline, CDR1 SGHAT and CDR2 FQNNGV. V was shortened by 5 bases and J by 8 bases, with 7 bases between the two germline ends. This CDR3 has 11 amino acids. CDR3 amino acids: CASSNVHEQFF. Here the CDR3 DNA reads TGTGCCAGCAGCAACGTACATGAGCAGTTCTTC.

This clonotype was observed many times. This chain uses TRBV14 with TRBJ1-2; D unclear. Germline lookup yields CDR1 SGHDN and CDR2 FVKESK. V dropped 0 bases and J dropped 4 bases, with 9 bases sitting between them. The CDR3 runs to 14 residues. CDR3 region: CASSQDIVGYGYTF. CDR3 sequence (DNA): TGTGCCAGCAGCCAAGATATTGTCGGCTATGGCTACACCTTC.

The V gene is TRBV3-1, the J gene TRBJ2-1, with 8 bases lining up with TRBD2. The V segment lost 0 bases and the J segment 10 bases; nucleotides outside the gene matches: 14. Germline V gene data show CDR1 as LGHDT and CDR2 as YNNKEL (reference sequence). CDR3 size: 17 residues. In DNA, the CDR3 is TGTGCCAGCAGCCAAGATGGAGCGGGAGAATGGGCCTACGAGCAGTTCTTC. Translating gives CASSQDGAGEWAYEQFF.

This clonotype has only a few counts. The chain is built from TRBV29-1 and TRBJ1-1; the match to TRBD1 covers 7 bases. Trimming at V came to 3 bases and at J to 4 bases, leaving 5 bases not matched to a gene. Germline V gives CDR1 SQVTM, CDR2 ANQGSEA. The CDR3 spans 13 residues. CDR3 DNA sequence: TGCAGCGTTGACAGACAGGGAGGCACTGAAGCTTTCTTT. Encoded protein: CSVDRQGGTEAFF.

J is TRBJ2-4 and V is TRBV7-9, with D tentatively TRBD1 (5 bases). V lost 6 bases, J lost 7 bases, and 16 bases lay in between. Germline V gene lookup returns CDR1 SEHNR and CDR2 FQNEAQ (reference sequence). The CDR3 consists of 14 residues. CDR3 sequence: CASSTAGNENIQYF. CDR3 nucleotide sequence: TGTGCCAGCAGTACTGCAGGGAACGAGAACATTCAGTACTTC.

This clonotype was counted only a few times. The V gene is TRBV20-1, the J gene TRBJ1-1, with 8 bases that match TRBD1. CDR3 length: 13 residues. With 3 bases clipped from V and 4 bases from J, the junction kept 4 bases outside the gene matches. Germline V gene lookup returns CDR1 DFQATT and CDR2 SNEGSKA (reference sequence). The CDR3 bases are TGCAGTGCTAGGAGCAGGGGGCCCACTGAAGCTTTCTTT. Translation gives CSARSRGPTEAFF.

The rearrangement links TRBV20-1 to TRBJ2-7; a possible D gene is TRBD2 (5 bases). The ends were cut back, 6 bases at V and 3 bases at J, with 18 bases in the middle. The CDR3 length is 14 residues. Germline V gene sequence: CDR1 DFQATT, CDR2 SNEGSKA (reference sequence). CDR3 nucleotide sequence: TGCAGTGCCCCGAGGGAGAACAGTTTCTACGAGCAGTACTTC. It specifies CSAPRENSFYEQYF.

The chain employs TRBV6-9 and TRBJ1-4; no clear D. CDR3 size: 14 residues. Looked up from germline, CDR1 is MNHGY and CDR2 is SVAAGI. The V and J ends lost 4 bases and 3 bases respectively, with 9 bases between them. The CDR3 DNA reads TGTGCCAGCAGTTTCCTGGTAGCTAATGAAAAACTGTTTTTT. Residues: CASSFLVANEKLFF.

This clonotype has a count of ten or more. This chain connects TRBV3-1 to TRBJ2-7; 14 bases are shared with TRBD2. The trim removed 9 bases at V and 7 bases at J, leaving 5 bases unmatched. CDR3 length: 13 residues. Germline V lookup: CDR1 LGHDT, CDR2 YNNKEL (reference sequence). The CDR3 DNA is TGTGCCAGTGGACTAGCGGGAGGTCGTGAGCAGTACTTC. Residues: CASGLAGGREQYF.

This clonotype has at least ten counts. The chain recombines TRBV11-2 with TRBJ1-1, with D perhaps TRBD1 (5 bases). Germline-derived CDR1 and CDR2 are SGHAT and FQNNGV. V was shortened by 5 bases and J by 0 bases, with 16 bases between the two germline ends. CDR3 length: 16 residues. The CDR3 coding sequence is TGTGCCAGCAGCCGCGGGGCAGGACCGATGAACACTGAAGCTTTCTTT. Its protein product is CASSRGAGPMNTEAFF.

This clonotype came up many times. The chain joins TRBV7-9 to TRBJ2-6; D is ambiguous. The germline CDR1 and CDR2 sequences are SEHNR and FQNEAQ (reference sequence). Trimming took off 1 base at V and 4 bases at J, with 8 bases between the two ends. This CDR3 comprises 15 residues. The CDR3 spells CASSLDWLGANVLTF. In DNA, the CDR3 is TGTGCCAGCAGCTTAGACTGGCTCGGGGCCAACGTCCTGACTTTC.

This clonotype was counted at least ten times. The chain has TRBV11-3 and TRBJ2-2, with 11 bases that match TRBD2. Germline V gene sequence: CDR1 SGHNT, CDR2 YENEEA. Trimming took 5 bases from V and 6 from J; bases not matched to a gene: 11. The CDR3 sequence is 17 residues long. This chain's CDR3 is CASSNRPGTSGAGELFF. Written as DNA, the CDR3 is TGTGCCAGCAGCAACAGACCGGGGACTAGCGGCGCCGGGGAGCTGTTTTTT.

At least ten counts were recorded for this clonotype. The chain is built from TRBV11-3 and TRBJ2-7; D could derive from TRBD1 or TRBD2 (5 bases each). V lost 5 bases, J lost 2 bases, and 13 bases lay in between. Germline CDR1 and CDR2: SGHNT and YENEEA. This CDR3 is 14 amino acids long. Here the CDR3 reads CASSHRDEAYEQYF. The CDR3 region has the DNA TGTGCCAGCAGCCACCGGGACGAAGCCTACGAGCAGTACTTC.

Only a few counts were recorded for this clonotype. The chain uses TRBV30 and TRBJ1-4; weak D call: TRBD1 (6 bases). Germline V gives CDR1 GTSNPN, CDR2 SVGIG (reference sequence). This CDR3 spans 14 amino acids. Trimming left V 2 bases short and J 6 bases short, with 13 bases between. The CDR3 coding sequence is TGTGCCTGGAGTCCCACAGGGTTGTATGAAAAACTGTTTTTT. Translation gives CAWSPTGLYEKLFF.

A few counts support this clonotype. The rearrangement uses TRBV7-9 and TRBJ1-2, with 8 bases that match TRBD1. Trimming at V came to 8 bases and at J to 2 bases, leaving 7 bases not matched to a gene. CDR3 length equals 14 residues. Germline V CDR1 and CDR2: SEHNR, FQNEAQ (reference sequence). CDR3 region: CASAPDRGNYGYTF. DNA for the CDR3: TGTGCCAGCGCCCCAGACAGGGGAAACTATGGCTACACCTTC. Variable domain in full (rest from reference TRBV7-9 and TRBJ1-2): DTGVSQNPRHKITKRGQNVTFRCDPISEHNRLYWYRQTLGQGPEFLTYFQNEAQLEKSRLLSDRFSAERPKGSFSTLEIQRTEQGDSAMYLCASAPDRGNYGYTFGSGTRLTVV.

In this sample, this clonotype turned up many times. This CDR3 is CASSYSLWAYEQYF. The CDR3 DNA reads TGTGCCAGCAGTTACTCGCTCTGGGCCTACGAGCAGTACTTC. The chain joins TRBV6-2 or TRBV6-3 to TRBJ2-7; D is unresolved. The CDR3 loop spans 14 amino acids. The V end was cut by 0 bases, the J end by 2 bases, with 8 bases between. Per the germline V gene, CDR1 is MNHEY and CDR2 is SVGEGT.

Ten or more counts support this clonotype. The chain has TRBV28 and TRBJ2-7; D is uncertain. Deletions cut 3 bases from V and 2 bases from J, with 8 bases between. Germline CDR1 reads MDHEN; CDR2 reads SYDVKM. CDR3 length: 13 amino acids. CDR3 sequence reads: CASSLYATYEQYF. In DNA, the CDR3 is TGTGCCAGCAGTTTGTACGCCACCTACGAGCAGTACTTC.

A few counts support this clonotype. V gene TRBV19 combines with J gene TRBJ1-2; D not resolved. This CDR3 is built from 14 residues. Trimming took off 8 bases at V and 4 bases at J, with 17 bases between the two ends. Germline CDR1 and CDR2: LNHDA and SQIVND (reference sequence). In nucleotides, the CDR3 is TGTGCCAGTTTCTCCTCGTCGGTCATCTATGGCTACACCTTC. Protein product: CASFSSSVIYGYTF.

There are a few counts of this clonotype. CDR3 protein: CASSQDPGIPYEQYF. CDR3 bases: TGTGCCAGCAGCCAAGATCCGGGGATACCCTACGAGCAGTACTTC. This rearrangement joins TRBV4-2 to TRBJ2-7, with a possible D match to TRBD2 (5 bases). Between the trimmed V and J ends, which lost 0 bases and 2 bases, there was a span of 11 bases. The CDR3 length is 15 residues. Germline V lookup: CDR1 LGHNA, CDR2 YNFKEQ.

This clonotype was counted at least ten times. V usage is TRBV10-3 and J usage is TRBJ1-1; D gene unclear. V lost 7 bases, J lost 3 bases, and 12 bases lay in between. The CDR3 has 13 residues. Looked up from germline, CDR1 is ENHRY and CDR2 is SYGVKD. CDR3 DNA: TGTGCCATCAACGCTGCAGCAGACACTGAAGCTTTCTTT. Translating gives CAINAAADTEAFF.